A single TCR beta chain is shown here with its context. The data stem from a study of blood T cell repertoires in COVID-19. Overall study: COVID-19 samples collected from the United States, Italy and Spain covered acute and convalescent phases. PBMCs, B-cell-depleted T cells, or T cells were the source of the cDNA or gDNA that made up the material.

Original processing notes: Estimated nucleated cell counts came from reference gene primer amplification. The assay was immunoSEQ multiplex PCR, and TCRdb's table has in-frame clones only and misses some. V and J calls and clone size come straight from that table; D and trimming were deduced from the DNA. Of 75,000 to 95,000 clones in the sample, 88% are singletons; the top ten hold about 20%. This CDR3 has 15 amino acids. Per germline, CDR1 LGHNA and CDR2 YSLEER. V was pared by 0 bases and J by 4 bases, with 9 bases between. Sequencing was carried out using peripheral blood. This chain links TRBV4-3 with TRBJ1-4, with D maybe TRBD1 (5 bases). This sequence originates from a human donor in a cohort sampled during active COVID-19. In DNA, the CDR3 is TGCGCCAGCAGCCAAGATCCACAGGTTAATGAAAAACTGTTTTTT. Translation: CASSQDPQVNEKLFF.